The present TCR beta chain was sequenced within a study of cytomegalovirus exposure and HLA in healthy donors. Use of 60 Vbeta and 13 Jbeta primers characterized the PCR. Original processing notes: Later, an analysis found tens of millions of unique TCR beta chains, and 8.5 million to 14 million of these were shared. TCRdb's copy holds only in-frame clones and misses some; the assay was immunoSEQ multiplex PCR. Clonal size and the V and J genes are those of that table, whereas D and trimming came from the DNA. The sample has about 150,000 clones; approximately 88% are singletons. Germline-derived CDR1 and CDR2 are SGHTA and FQGNSA. The length of the CDR3 is 11 residues. V was pared by 7 bases and J by 4 bases, with 6 bases between.

Sequenced input: PBMCs. The TCR comes from a boy aged 2-9 years in good health and CMV-seronegative. This chain joins TRBV7-2 and TRBJ2-3; D unresolved. CDR3 sequence (DNA): TGTGCCAGCACTATCGCAGATACGCAGTATTTT. Residues: CASTIADTQYF.